Shown below are 30 T cell receptor beta chains from a single sample sequenced in a study of T cell repertoires in cytomegalovirus infection (dated by TCRdb to the late 2010s). Sample treatment or condition, as interpreted from the label and publication: in vitro stimulation with specific CMV peptide epitopes to enrich CMV-specific T cells. TCRdb records Illumina HiSeq 1500 as the sequencer. TCRdb trimmed public reads at Q25 via fastp, called clones via MiXCR and kept in-frame beta chains. Records with the same CDR3 protein are collapsed into one entry carrying the most frequent genes and DNA. The sample contains approximately 110,000 distinct CDR3 sequences, around 45% of them found a single time. About three quarters of the sample lies in the top ten. For these TCRs, the target antigens are not known. This material consisted of CD8+ T cells from cultured PBMCs, taken from culture after CMV antigen stimulation. Receptor source: a human donor in good health (CMV status not recorded). Some clones in this sample may be carry-over from other donors' samples.

This chain links TRBV20-1 with TRBJ2-3; D is unclear. Germline CDR1 and CDR2: DFQATT and SNEGSKA (reference sequence). V lost 0 bases to trimming and J lost 4 bases, with 17 bases between them. The CDR3 is made up of 16 amino acids. The CDR3 nucleotides read TGCAGTGCTAGAGATTTGGCGAGTAGGGCCCCAGATACGCAGTATTTT. Its protein is CSARDLASRAPDTQYF.

This clonotype was observed a handful of times. This sequence joins TRBV7-9 and TRBJ2-7; tentative D call: TRBD2 (5 bases). Germline V gene data show CDR1 as SEHNR and CDR2 as FQNEAQ (reference sequence). Trimming stripped 3 bases from V and 6 bases from J, with 18 bases between. The CDR3 consists of 15 residues. Here the CDR3 reads CASSLTWGVRGEQYF. The CDR3 coding sequence is TGTGCCAGCAGCTTGACCTGGGGAGTACGGGGCGAGCAGTACTTC.

The table lists this clonotype with a few counts. The V and J genes are TRBV29-1 and TRBJ2-7; no clear D. Looked up from germline, CDR1 is SQVTM and CDR2 is ANQGSEA. The V end lost 3 bases, the J end lost 0 bases, and 6 bases lay between the germline ends. This CDR3 spans 12 amino acids. The CDR3 loop reads CSVEGSSYEQYF. The CDR3, as DNA: TGCAGCGTTGAGGGCAGCTCCTACGAGCAGTACTTC.

Of note for this clonotype: The conserved final phenylalanine or tryptophan is absent from the CDR3, which likely points to a read error. The chain has TRBV19 and TRBJ1-1; D unresolved. CDR1 is LNHDA and CDR2 is SQIVND in the germline V gene (reference sequence). Trimming stripped 8 bases from V and 5 bases from J, with 9 bases between. The CDR3 is made up of 11 amino acids. CDR3 protein: CASQIGTEAFS. CDR3 in DNA: TGTGCCAGTCAAATCGGGACTGAAGCTTTCTCT.

The CDR3 is CASSLTGDRAGQPQHF. CDR3 DNA sequence: TGTGCCAGCAGCTTAACGGGGGACAGGGCAGGTCAGCCCCAGCATTTT. This chain uses TRBV7-3 with TRBJ1-5; 9 nucleotides agree with TRBD1. Losses at the gene ends were 0 bases for V and 6 bases for J; bases not matched to a gene: 6. Germline V gene lookup returns CDR1 SGHTA and CDR2 FQGTGA. The CDR3 length is 16 residues. The whole variable domain, remainder taken from reference TRBV7-3 and TRBJ1-5, is GAGVSQTPSNKVTEKGKYVELRCDPISGHTALYWYRQSLGQGPEFLIYFQGTGAADDSGLPNDRFFAVRPEGSVSTLKIQRTERGDSAVYLCASSLTGDRAGQPQHFGDGTRLSIL.

The chain uses TRBV19 and TRBJ1-5; D might be TRBD1 (5 bases). Trimming took 7 bases from V and 0 from J, leaving 13 bases between them. CDR1 is LNHDA, CDR2 SQIVND, per germline (reference sequence). The CDR3 loop spans 15 amino acids. Here the CDR3 reads CASTYEGTSNQPQHF. CDR3 DNA sequence: TGTGCCAGTACCTATGAGGGGACTAGCAATCAGCCCCAGCATTTT. Based on the CDR3 plus reference TRBV19 and TRBJ1-5, the full variable domain is DGGITQSPKYLFRKEGQNVTLSCEQNLNHDAMYWYRQDPGQGLRLIYYSQIVNDFQKGDIAEGYSVSREKKESFPLTVTSAQKNPTAFYLCASTYEGTSNQPQHFGDGTRLSIL.

CDR3 in DNA: TGTGCCAGCACACGGGTAGCTGGAAACACCATATATTTT. Encoded protein: CASTRVAGNTIYF. The chain couples TRBV28 to TRBJ1-3; D is unresolved. The germline V gene has CDR1 MDHEN and CDR2 SYDVKM. V lost 7 bases and J lost 2, with 9 bases in between. The CDR3 is made up of 13 amino acids.

This clonotype occurred many times. This chain links TRBV6-5 with TRBJ2-7; either TRBD1 or TRBD2 may fit D (7 bases each). This CDR3 region has 15 residues. Germline V gives CDR1 MNHEY, CDR2 SVGAGI. V lost 4 bases and J 5 bases, leaving 18 bases between the germline ends. CDR3 loop: CASSWYQGGGDEQYF. The CDR3 DNA follows: TGTGCCAGCAGTTGGTATCAGGGAGGGGGCGACGAGCAGTACTTC.

This chain connects TRBV12-3 or TRBV12-4 to TRBJ1-1; D is uncertain. The CDR3 extends over 13 amino acids. V lost 3 bases, J lost 3 bases, and 8 bases lay in between. CDR3 sequence (DNA): TGTGCCAGCAGTTTTAGCCTCGACACTGAAGCTTTCTTT. Residues: CASSFSLDTEAFF.

A note on this clonotype: It may be a read error: a sequence one base away is much more abundant. V and J are TRBV6-1 and TRBJ2-5; 11 bases agree with TRBD1. CDR1 MNHNS and CDR2 SASEGT come from the germline V gene. The length of the CDR3 is 16 residues. CDR3 region: CASSYERTGGQETQHF. CDR3 nucleotides: TGTGCCAGCAGTTACGAACGGACAGGGGGCCAAGAGACCCAGCACTTC.

This clonotype was picked up one time. The rearrangement links TRBV6-1 to TRBJ2-7, with 10 bases aligning to TRBD2. Germline V gene sequence: CDR1 MNHNS, CDR2 SASEGT. The CDR3 consists of 14 residues. V shed 7 bases and J 1 base; nucleotides not matched to a gene: 4. The CDR3 region is CASTLAGVSYEQYF. The DNA of the CDR3 is TGTGCCAGCACTCTAGCGGGGGTGTCCTACGAGCAGTACTTC.

The CDR3 DNA reads as TGTGCCAGCAGCTTCGGATCTGGGGCCAACGTCCTGACTTTC. This translates into CASSFGSGANVLTF. The rearrangement uses TRBV5-5 and TRBJ2-6; no clear D. In germline, CDR1 is SGHKS, CDR2 YYEKEE (reference sequence). V was trimmed by 2 bases and J by 1 base, leaving 4 bases between them. This CDR3 region has 14 residues.

Comments on this clonotype: One end of the junction does not line up with germline, which may come from a read error. This chain joins TRBV20-1 and TRBJ2-7; maybe TRBD2 (7 bases). There are 13 residues in the CDR3. CDR1 and CDR2 from the germline V gene are DFQATT and SNEGSKA (reference sequence). The CDR3 DNA sequence: TGTACTGGACGGGGGGCCGAATCCTACGAGCAGTACTTC. This sequence encodes CTGRGAESYEQYF.

This clonotype was seen ten or more times. CDR3 sequence (DNA): TGTGCCAGCAGCTACCTAGCGGGGGGGGTCAATGAGCAGTTCTTC. Protein: CASSYLAGGVNEQFF. The chain uses TRBV7-6 and TRBJ2-1; 12 bases fit TRBD2. This CDR3 comprises 15 residues. In germline, CDR1 is SGHVS, CDR2 FNYEAQ. V gave up 4 bases and J gave up 6 bases; unmatched junction bases: 4.

The V and J genes are TRBV28 and TRBJ1-4; perhaps TRBD1 as D (6 bases). V was shortened by 4 bases and J by 7 bases, with 13 bases between the two germline ends. The CDR3 covers 14 residues. CDR1 is MDHEN, CDR2 SYDVKM, per germline. This chain's CDR3 is CASSWDMGAEKLFF. CDR3 in DNA: TGTGCCAGCAGTTGGGACATGGGAGCTGAAAAACTGTTTTTT.

The chain uses TRBV29-1 and TRBJ2-5; the D is unclear. The germline V and J ends were trimmed by 0 bases and 1 base, with 12 bases remaining between them. This CDR3 contains 15 residues. From germline, CDR1 is SQVTM and CDR2 ANQGSEA. The CDR3 DNA follows: TGCAGCGTTGAAGAGTTGGAGACGGCCCAAGAGACCCAGTACTTC. Translating it yields CSVEELETAQETQYF. Full variable domain (outside the CDR3, taken from reference TRBV29-1 and TRBJ2-5): SAVISQKPSRDICQRGTSLTIQCQVDSQVTMMFWYRQQPGQSLTLIATANQGSEATYESGFVIDKFPISRPNLTFSTLTVSNMSPEDSSIYLCSVEELETAQETQYFGPGTRLLVL.

The V and J genes are TRBV7-9 and TRBJ1-3; weak D call: TRBD1 (5 bases). V dropped 11 bases and J dropped 0 bases, with 14 bases sitting between them. The CDR3 has 14 amino acids. Germline V gene data show CDR1 as SEHNR and CDR2 as FQNEAQ (reference sequence). The CDR3 DNA reads as TGTGCCTCCTCGGGGCAATCCTCTGGAAACACCATATATTTT. Translation: CASSGQSSGNTIYF.

The chain employs TRBV6-6 and TRBJ2-7, with D hard to call. The ends were cut back, 2 bases at V and 3 bases at J, with 2 bases in the middle. The CDR3 extends over 11 amino acids. Germline loops: CDR1 MNHNY, CDR2 SVGAGI (reference sequence). The DNA of the CDR3 is TGTGCCAGCAGTTACGACTACGAGCAGTACTTC. Residues: CASSYDYEQYF.

The rearrangement uses TRBV12-3 or TRBV12-4 and TRBJ1-6, with 10 bases matching TRBD1. V was clipped by 4 bases and J by 10 bases; unmatched bases: 4. This CDR3 is 14 amino acids long. The CDR3 DNA is TGTGCCAGCAGTTCCGGGACAGGGGTCTCACCCCTCCACTTT. Translation: CASSSGTGVSPLHF.

This clonotype was counted a few times. J is TRBJ2-1 and V is TRBV12-3 or TRBV12-4; D remains ambiguous. The CDR3 has 16 amino acids. The germline V and J ends were trimmed by 5 bases and 12 bases, with 26 bases remaining between them. CDR3 amino acids: CASSGRTGTYNERQFF. CDR3 nucleotide sequence: TGTGCCAGCAGTGGACGGACGGGTACTTACAATGAGCGGCAGTTCTTC.

V is TRBV20-1 and J is TRBJ2-1; the match to TRBD2 covers 8 bases. CDR1 DFQATT and CDR2 SNEGSKA come from the germline V gene (reference sequence). CDR3 length equals 14 residues. V lost 3 bases to trimming and J lost 4 bases; unmatched junction nucleotides: 5. CDR3 DNA sequence: TGCAGTGCTAGGATACTAGCGGATTACAATGAGCAGTTCTTC. This sequence encodes CSARILADYNEQFF.

This clonotype was detected a few times. The CDR3 DNA is TGTGCCAGCAGCTTAGTAGGGGGCGAGATCTACGAGCAGTACTTC. Translating gives CASSLVGGEIYEQYF. The gene calls are TRBV7-8 and TRBJ2-7, with 7 bases that match TRBD1. The V and J ends lost 1 base and 3 bases, in that order; junction bases with no gene match: 6. Germline V gene data show CDR1 as SGHVS and CDR2 as FQNEAQ. This CDR3 spans 15 amino acids.

This chain links TRBV7-9 with TRBJ2-3; 12 positions match TRBD1. J lost 10 bases, V lost 6 bases, and 11 bases had no gene match. The CDR3 contains 15 residues. Germline V gives CDR1 SEHNR, CDR2 FQNEAQ (reference sequence). As DNA, the CDR3 is TGTGCCAGCAGTTTCCCGGGACAGGGGGCCCCCGCGCAGTATTTT. Amino acids: CASSFPGQGAPAQYF. The variable domain in full, completed from reference TRBV7-9 and TRBJ2-3, reads DTGVSQNPRHKITKRGQNVTFRCDPISEHNRLYWYRQTLGQGPEFLTYFQNEAQLEKSRLLSDRFSAERPKGSFSTLEIQRTEQGDSAMYLCASSFPGQGAPAQYFGPGTRLTVL.

The table lists this clonotype with a few counts. The chain uses TRBV2 and TRBJ1-1; 8 bases are shared with TRBD1. The V and J ends lost 8 bases and 8 bases, in that order; junction bases with no gene match: 1. This CDR3 has 10 amino acids. Germline V gene lookup returns CDR1 SNHLY and CDR2 FYNNEI. The CDR3 protein is CASDRGEAFF. CDR3 sequence (DNA): TGTGCCAGCGACAGGGGCGAAGCTTTCTTT. The full variable domain, completed using reference TRBV2 and TRBJ1-1, is EPEVTQTPSHQVTQMGQEVILRCVPISNHLYFYWYRQILGQKVEFLVSFYNNEISEKSEIFDDQFSVERPDGSNFTLKIRSTKLEDSAMYFCASDRGEAFFGQGTRLTVV.

CDR3: CASRTEWTANNSPLHF. DNA of the CDR3: TGTGCCAGTAGAACCGAATGGACAGCCAATAATTCACCCCTCCACTTT. The chain couples TRBV19 to TRBJ1-6; tentatively, D is TRBD1 (6 bases). This CDR3 contains 16 residues. V gave up 6 bases and J gave up 5 bases, with 17 bases separating them. Germline CDR1 and CDR2: LNHDA and SQIVND (reference sequence).

The V and J genes are TRBV9 and TRBJ2-1; 8 bases agree with TRBD2. The V gene end was trimmed by 0 bases and the J gene end by 3 bases; junction bases not matched to a gene: 8. There are 17 residues in the CDR3. The germline gives CDR1 SGDLS, CDR2 YYNGEE. The CDR3 loop is CASSVGGAGGRYNEQFF. The CDR3 DNA reads TGTGCCAGCAGCGTAGGAGGGGCGGGGGGCCGCTACAATGAGCAGTTCTTC.

The chain employs TRBV11-1 and TRBJ2-1; D unresolved. CDR1 and CDR2 from the germline V gene are SGHAT and FQDESV (reference sequence). The V and J ends lost 3 bases and 10 bases respectively, with 10 bases between them. The CDR3 has 12 amino acids. This CDR3 is CASSLLSLEQFF. The CDR3 DNA reads TGTGCCAGCAGCTTGCTCTCCCTGGAGCAGTTCTTC.

This clonotype turned up a few times. The V call is TRBV7-9, the J call TRBJ2-2; possibly TRBD2 for D (5 bases). This CDR3 comprises 17 residues. Germline V lookup: CDR1 SEHNR, CDR2 FQNEAQ (reference sequence). V lost 1 base and J lost 4, with 16 bases in between. The CDR3: CASSLETGHRGTGELFF. CDR3 DNA sequence: TGTGCCAGCAGCTTAGAGACGGGCCACCGGGGCACCGGGGAGCTGTTTTTT.

The J gene is TRBJ2-1, the V gene TRBV9; D call uncertain. The CDR3 is 13 residues long. The ends were cut back, 1 base at V and 9 bases at J, with 11 bases in the middle. CDR1 SGDLS and CDR2 YYNGEE come from the germline V gene. CDR3 in amino acids: CASSVWEGSEQFF. CDR3 nucleotides: TGTGCCAGCAGCGTATGGGAAGGTAGTGAGCAGTTCTTC.

In this sample, this clonotype turned up many times. CDR3 protein: CASSQEQSANYGYTF. CDR3 in DNA: TGCGCCAGCAGCCAAGAGCAGTCAGCTAACTATGGCTACACCTTC. This chain connects TRBV4-1 to TRBJ1-2, with D unresolved. The CDR3 has 15 amino acids. The germline V gene encodes CDR1 MGHRA and CDR2 YSYEKL. Trimming took 0 bases from V and 0 from J, leaving 8 bases between them.